This TCR beta chain was documented in a study of cytomegalovirus exposure and HLA in healthy donors. Points from the study as a whole: Cytomegalovirus association was assigned to about 150 TCR beta chains.

Profiling relied on immunoSEQ multiplex PCR, and the TCRdb table lists in-frame clones only, not all of them. The repertoire holds over 150,000 clones, roughly 88% seen once, with 13% in the top ten. With respect to this clone: Its antigen is currently unknown.

With 6 bases removed from V and 5 bases from J, the gap between germline ends came to 16 bases. The CDR3 runs to 14 residues. Germline V lookup: CDR1 MNHEY, CDR2 SVGAGI. The receptor was derived from a woman aged 30 to 39 in good health and CMV-seropositive. V and J are TRBV6-5 and TRBJ1-2, with D tentatively TRBD1 (6 bases). The sample was PBMCs. CDR3 in DNA: TGTGCCAGCAGCCGAGAGTGGGGGCTGTATGGCTACACCTTC. Its translation: CASSREWGLYGYTF.